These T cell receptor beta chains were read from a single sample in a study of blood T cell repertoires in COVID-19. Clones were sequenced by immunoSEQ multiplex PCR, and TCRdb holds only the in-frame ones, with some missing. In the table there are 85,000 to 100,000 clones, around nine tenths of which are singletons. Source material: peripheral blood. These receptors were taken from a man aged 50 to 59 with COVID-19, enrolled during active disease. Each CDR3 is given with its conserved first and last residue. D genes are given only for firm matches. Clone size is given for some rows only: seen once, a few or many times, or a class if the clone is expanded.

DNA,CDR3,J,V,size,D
TGTGCCTGGCGGGGGAACAGTTTCTTCTCTGGAAACACCATATATTTT,CAWRGNSFFSGNTIYF,TRBJ1-3,TRBV30,-,-
TGTGCCAGCAGGCTAGCGGGGGGGAACACCGGGGAGCTGTTTTTT,CASRLAGGNTGELFF,TRBJ2-2,TRBV27,-,TRBD2
TGTGCCAGCAGTGGGATGGGGGGCTCTGGAAACACCATATATTTT,CASSGMGGSGNTIYF,TRBJ1-3,TRBV2,-,-
TGTGCCAGCAGTGAGCTAGGGGCGAACGGGGAGCTGTTTTTT,CASSELGANGELFF,TRBJ2-2,TRBV2,-,-
TGTGCCATCAGAGGAGACAGGGGCTATGGCTACACCTTC,CAIRGDRGYGYTF,TRBJ1-2,TRBV10-3,-,TRBD1
TGCGCCAGCAGCTTCGCAGGGTTATACACAGATACGCAGTATTTT,CASSFAGLYTDTQYF,TRBJ2-3,TRBV5-1,-,-
TGCGCCAGCAAAGGGCAGGGTTCCTTAGGCACTGAAGCTTTCTTT,CASKGQGSLGTEAFF,TRBJ1-1,TRBV5-1,few,-
TGTGCCAGCAGCGTATCCCGGGATTCACCCCTCCACTTT,CASSVSRDSPLHF,TRBJ1-6,TRBV9,-,-
TGTGCCAGCAGCGGGACTAGCGGGGGTGTTAGCACAGATACGCAGTATTTT,CASSGTSGGVSTDTQYF,TRBJ2-3,TRBV5-4,-,TRBD2
TGTGCCAGTAGTATCGGGGCGGGGGATCGCTACACCTTC,CASSIGAGDRYTF,TRBJ1-2,TRBV19,-,-
TGTGCCAGCAGTTCTCTCGGACAATCCTCTGGAAACACCATATATTTT,CASSSLGQSSGNTIYF,TRBJ1-3,TRBV6-5,once,-
TGTGCCAGCTCACAGCTAGCCAAAAACATTCAGTACTTC,CASSQLAKNIQYF,TRBJ2-4,TRBV18,-,-
TGCGCCAGCAGCTCCGGGTGGGTTGGCTACACCTTC,CASSSGWVGYTF,TRBJ1-2,TRBV5-1,-,-
TGTGCCAGCAGCCCATTGGGGGGGGCCTACGAGCAGTACTTC,CASSPLGGAYEQYF,TRBJ2-7,TRBV7-2,-,TRBD2
TGTGCCAGCAGTTTACAGGTCCATCAGCCCCAGCATTTT,CASSLQVHQPQHF,TRBJ1-5,TRBV27,few,-
TGTGCCACTACCCTCAGGCAGGGTGTCGGCACTGAAGCTTTCTTT,CATTLRQGVGTEAFF,TRBJ1-1,TRBV6-5,once,-
TGCGCCAGCAGCTTAACTGTATCCTCTGGGGCCAACGTCCTGACTTTC,CASSLTVSSGANVLTF,TRBJ2-6,TRBV5-1,-,-
TGTGCCAGTAGTACGGAGGGGTATAGCAATCAGCCCCAGCATTTT,CASSTEGYSNQPQHF,TRBJ1-5,TRBV19,-,-
TGCGCCAGCAGCCAAAAAAGGGGTCTCTCCTACGAGCAGTACTTC,CASSQKRGLSYEQYF,TRBJ2-7,TRBV4-3,-,-
TGCGCCAGCAGTGACTGGCAGGGGGGCAATGAAAAACTGTTTTTT,CASSDWQGGNEKLFF,TRBJ1-4,TRBV10-2,-,TRBD1
TGTGCCAGCAGCTTAGGAGGACTGTACAATGAGCAGTTCTTC,CASSLGGLYNEQFF,TRBJ2-1,TRBV13,-,-
TGTGCCAGTAGTTTCGGCAGCGGGAACACTGAAGCTTTCTTT,CASSFGSGNTEAFF,TRBJ1-1,TRBV19,-,-
TGTGCCAGCAGTTACACAGACAGGAATCAGCCCCAGCATTTT,CASSYTDRNQPQHF,TRBJ1-5,TRBV6-2/TRBV6-3,-,-
TGTGCCAGCAGCCGGCTGGACATCTACGAGCAGTACTTC,CASSRLDIYEQYF,TRBJ2-7,TRBV7-9,few,-
TGTGCCAGCAGAAACGACAGGGGTAGCAATCAGCCCCAGCATTTT,CASRNDRGSNQPQHF,TRBJ1-5,TRBV2,-,TRBD1
TGTGCCAGCTCAGCCCTAGGGGCCGAGCAGTACTTC,CASSALGAEQYF,TRBJ2-7,TRBV18,-,-
TGTGCCAGCAGCCCCGGACAGGGGGCGGTGAATGAGCAGTTCTTC,CASSPGQGAVNEQFF,TRBJ2-1,TRBV7-3,-,TRBD1
TGTGCCACCAGTGACCGAGCCCCGGGGACAGGGCTCTACGAGCAGTACTTC,CATSDRAPGTGLYEQYF,TRBJ2-7,TRBV24-1,-,TRBD1
TGTGCCAGTTCTCCGTTAGCGGGGGACTCCTACGAGCAGTACTTC,CASSPLAGDSYEQYF,TRBJ2-7,TRBV6-5,-,TRBD2
TGTGCCAGCAGTTTATCCAGGGGGGTCTATGGCTACACCTTC,CASSLSRGVYGYTF,TRBJ1-2,TRBV28,-,TRBD1
TGCGCCAGCAGCACACCGGGGAACACTGAAGCTTTCTTT,CASSTPGNTEAFF,TRBJ1-1,TRBV5-1,-,-
TGCGCCAGTGGCACAGAGAACACTGAAGCTTTCTTT,CASGTENTEAFF,TRBJ1-1,TRBV5-1,-,-
TGTGCCAGCAGCGTAGTTCCTAGCGGCACCGGGGAGCTGTTTTTT,CASSVVPSGTGELFF,TRBJ2-2,TRBV9,-,TRBD2
TGCGCCAGCAGCCAAGATCAGGCTAGCCGAGAGACCCAGTACTTC,CASSQDQASRETQYF,TRBJ2-5,TRBV4-3,-,-
TGTGCCAGCAGTTTTTCTAAGCGGGGGTACCAAGAGACCCAGTACTTC,CASSFSKRGYQETQYF,TRBJ2-5,TRBV28,once,TRBD2
TGTGCCAGCAGTACTCACTACGAGCAGTACTTC,CASSTHYEQYF,TRBJ2-7,TRBV6-2/TRBV6-3,-,-
TGTGCCAGCAGCTCACTCCTCGTAGGGGGTTCTTATGGCTACACCTTC,CASSSLLVGGSYGYTF,TRBJ1-2,TRBV13,-,-
TGTGCCAGCAGTTCCGGGACAGTAGGCTCACCCCTCCACTTT,CASSSGTVGSPLHF,TRBJ1-6,TRBV28,few,TRBD1
TGCGCCAGCAGCCAGACACCCTCTCGCGGGGCCTACAATGAGCAGTTCTTC,CASSQTPSRGAYNEQFF,TRBJ2-1,TRBV5-1,few,-
TGTGCCAGTAGTCAAGGACTAGCCTACAATGAGCAGTTCTTC,CASSQGLAYNEQFF,TRBJ2-1,TRBV19,-,TRBD2
TGTGCCAGCAGCTTCCCAGGGTTCGCCAACAATGAGCAGTTCTTC,CASSFPGFANNEQFF,TRBJ2-1,TRBV7-9,-,-
TGTGCCAGCAGCCAAGAACAGGGACCCTTCACTGAAGCTTTCTTT,CASSQEQGPFTEAFF,TRBJ1-1,TRBV4-2,once,-
TGTGCCAGCAGCCAAGTTCTAACGACAGTCTCTGGAAACACCATATATTTT,CASSQVLTTVSGNTIYF,TRBJ1-3,TRBV3-1/TRBV3-2,-,-
TGTGCCAGCACCCCGGACATCTTTCAGCCCCAGCATTTT,CASTPDIFQPQHF,TRBJ1-5,TRBV12-3/TRBV12-4,-,-
TGTGCCACCAGTGGGACAGGGGTAGTCTATGGCTACACCTTC,CATSGTGVVYGYTF,TRBJ1-2,TRBV24-1,-,TRBD1
TGTGCCAGTAGTATATCAGACAGGATTGGCTACACCTTC,CASSISDRIGYTF,TRBJ1-2,TRBV19,-,-
TGTGCCAGCAGCTTAGGTATCCCAGATACGCAGTATTTT,CASSLGIPDTQYF,TRBJ2-3,TRBV7-9,-,-
TGCGCCAGCAGCCAAGATTTCCCTGGGAGTGAAAAACTGTTTTTT,CASSQDFPGSEKLFF,TRBJ1-4,TRBV4-3,once,-
TGTGCCAGCAGCTTATCAGGGACAGGTGAAAAACTGTTTTTT,CASSLSGTGEKLFF,TRBJ1-4,TRBV7-9,few,TRBD1
TGTGCCAGCAGCCGGGACAGAAGCACAGATACGCAGTATTTT,CASSRDRSTDTQYF,TRBJ2-3,TRBV7-2,-,TRBD1
TGTGCCAGCAGCTTGGGGTTGGGCCAGCCCCAGCATTTT,CASSLGLGQPQHF,TRBJ1-5,TRBV5-8,-,-
TGTGCCAGCAGCTTGGATTTAGCGGGGTCGTCCTACAATGAGCAGTTCTTC,CASSLDLAGSSYNEQFF,TRBJ2-1,TRBV5-4,few,TRBD2
TGTGCCAGCAGCCAGAAAAAAGGGCAGGGAGGAACAGATACGCAGTATTTT,CASSQKKGQGGTDTQYF,TRBJ2-3,TRBV4-2,-,-
TGTGCCAGCAGCTTGGCTAGCCAAGAGACCCAGTACTTC,CASSLASQETQYF,TRBJ2-5,TRBV5-4,-,-
TGTGCCAGGTCGCCTGTCCACAGAAAGGCTGTAATCTATGGCTACACCTTC,CARSPVHRKAVIYGYTF,TRBJ1-2,TRBV6-4,-,-